This TCR beta chain is drawn from a study of blood T cell repertoires in COVID-19. Germline CDR1 KGHDR, CDR2 SFDVKD. CDR3 length equals 19 residues. Between the trimmed V and J ends, which lost 0 bases and 2 bases, there was a span of 18 bases. Profiling relied on immunoSEQ multiplex PCR, and the TCRdb table lists in-frame clones only, not all of them. This table has some 400,000 clones, around 90% appearing once. The TCR originated in a human donor in a cohort sampled during active COVID-19. What was sequenced was peripheral blood. The chain combines TRBV24-1 with TRBJ2-2; a possible D gene is TRBD2 (6 bases). CDR3 residues: CATSDLGGGLSGNTGELFF. DNA of the CDR3: TGTGCCACCAGTGATTTGGGGGGTGGACTAAGCGGAAACACCGGGGAGCTGTTTTTT.